Described below is a single TCR beta chain sequence and its context. This entry is derived from a study of PD-L1 blockade in urothelial cancer. Looking at the study overall: Before enrollment, 0 to 3 chemotherapy regimens had been given to patients. Blood gave a median roughly 140,000 T cells. Analyzed time points were 3 weeks (second dose) and 6 weeks after therapy began.

Sequencing was performed with immunoSEQ multiplex PCR; in TCRdb, only in-frame clones are kept and a portion is missing. Among tens of thousands of clones listed, around 80% were seen once. The sample in question was PBMCs, obtained around atezolizumab (anti-PD-L1) treatment. The TCR sequence derives from a man in his 70s with urothelial cancer.

The CDR3 DNA sequence: TGTGCCAGCAGCTTAGTCTTCGGAGCGAACACCGGGGAGCTGTTTTTT. It codes for CASSLVFGANTGELFF. The V and J genes are TRBV11-3 and TRBJ2-2; D gene uncertain. The CDR3 is made up of 16 amino acids. V dropped 1 base and J dropped 0 bases, with 9 bases sitting between them. Germline V CDR1 and CDR2: SGHNT, YENEEA.